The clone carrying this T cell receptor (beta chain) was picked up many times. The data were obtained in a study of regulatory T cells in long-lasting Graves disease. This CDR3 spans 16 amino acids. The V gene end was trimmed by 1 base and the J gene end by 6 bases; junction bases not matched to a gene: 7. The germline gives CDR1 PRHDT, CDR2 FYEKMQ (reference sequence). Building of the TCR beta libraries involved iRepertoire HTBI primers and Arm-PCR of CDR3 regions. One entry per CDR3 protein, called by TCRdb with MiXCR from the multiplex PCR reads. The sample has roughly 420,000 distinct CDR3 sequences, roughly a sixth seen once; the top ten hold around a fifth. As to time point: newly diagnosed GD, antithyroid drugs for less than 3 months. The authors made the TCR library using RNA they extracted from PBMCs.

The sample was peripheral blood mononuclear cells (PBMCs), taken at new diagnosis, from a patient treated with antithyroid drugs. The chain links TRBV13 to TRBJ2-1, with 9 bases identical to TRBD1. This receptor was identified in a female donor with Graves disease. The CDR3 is CASSLERTGDVNEQFF. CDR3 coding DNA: TGTGCCAGCAGCTTAGAAAGGACAGGGGATGTCAATGAGCAGTTCTTC.